Following are 2 T cell receptor beta chains from one sample sequenced in a study of blood T cell repertoires in COVID-19. This table comes from immunoSEQ multiplex PCR, and its TCRdb copy is limited to in-frame clones, with some not included. The sample lists around 150,000 clones; 80% to 90% were seen once. Input material: peripheral blood. The receptors here all came from a man between 65 and 79 years old with acute or convalescent COVID-19.

In its sample, this clone was seen once. V gene TRBV28 combines with J gene TRBJ2-1, with 9 bases lining up with TRBD2. Germline loops: CDR1 MDHEN, CDR2 SYDVKM. CDR3 size: 14 residues. The ends lost 4 bases at V and 8 bases at J; junction bases unmatched: 6. The CDR3 nucleotides read TGTGCCAGCAGTTCCATAGCGGGAGCGTATGAGCAGTTCTTC. Residues: CASSSIAGAYEQFF.

V gene TRBV12-3 or TRBV12-4 combines with J gene TRBJ1-2; D gene uncertain. V gave up 5 bases and J gave up 6 bases, with 13 bases separating them. The length of the CDR3 is 13 residues. CDR3 sequence: CASSPRTVNGYTF. DNA of the CDR3: TGTGCCAGCAGTCCCCGGACTGTAAATGGCTACACCTTC.